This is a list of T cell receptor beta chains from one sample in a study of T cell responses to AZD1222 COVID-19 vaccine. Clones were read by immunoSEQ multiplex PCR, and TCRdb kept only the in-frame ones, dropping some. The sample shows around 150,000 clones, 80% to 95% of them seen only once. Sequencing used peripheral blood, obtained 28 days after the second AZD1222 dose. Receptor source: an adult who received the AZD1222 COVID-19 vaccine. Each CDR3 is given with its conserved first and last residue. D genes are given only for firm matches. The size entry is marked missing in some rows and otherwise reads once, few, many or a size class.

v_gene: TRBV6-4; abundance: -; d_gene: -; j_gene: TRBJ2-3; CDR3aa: CDQRSGRSTDTQYF; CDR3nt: TGTGACCAGCGTTCGGGTAGAAGCACAGATACGCAGTATTTT
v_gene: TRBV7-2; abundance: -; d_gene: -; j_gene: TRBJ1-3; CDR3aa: CASSLDPGAFGNTIYF; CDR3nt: TGTGCCAGCAGCTTAGATCCGGGGGCCTTTGGAAACACCATATATTTT
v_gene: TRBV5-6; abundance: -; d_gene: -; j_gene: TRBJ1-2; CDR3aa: CASSFSRRYTF; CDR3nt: TGTGCCAGCAGCTTCTCACGGCGCTACACCTTC
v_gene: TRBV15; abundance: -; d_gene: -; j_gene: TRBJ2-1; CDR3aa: CATSRSLGGSYNEQFF; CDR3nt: TGTGCCACCAGCAGATCCCTGGGAGGCAGCTACAATGAGCAGTTCTTC
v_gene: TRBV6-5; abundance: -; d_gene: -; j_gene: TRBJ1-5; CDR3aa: CASRGGGSNQPQHF; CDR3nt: TGTGCCAGCAGGGGCGGCGGTAGCAATCAGCCCCAGCATTTT
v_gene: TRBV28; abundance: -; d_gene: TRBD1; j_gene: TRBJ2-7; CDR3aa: CASRSTDRDEQYF; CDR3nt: TGTGCCAGCAGATCGACGGACAGGGACGAGCAGTACTTC
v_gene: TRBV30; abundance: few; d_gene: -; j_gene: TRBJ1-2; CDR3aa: CAWRKGGYTF; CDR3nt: TGTGCCTGGAGGAAAGGCGGCTACACCTTC
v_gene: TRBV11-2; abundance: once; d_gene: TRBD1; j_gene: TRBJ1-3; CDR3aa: CASSPGTGRRNTIYF; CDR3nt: TGTGCCAGCAGCCCGGGGACAGGGCGACGAAACACCATATATTTT
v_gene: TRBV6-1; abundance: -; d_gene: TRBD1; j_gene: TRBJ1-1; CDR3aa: CASSERWAGGAFF; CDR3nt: TGTGCCAGCAGTGAAAGGTGGGCAGGGGGAGCTTTCTTT
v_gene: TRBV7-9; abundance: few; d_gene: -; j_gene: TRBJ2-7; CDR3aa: CASSLLGTTYEQYF; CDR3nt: TGTGCCAGCAGCCTTCTTGGTACAACCTACGAGCAGTACTTC
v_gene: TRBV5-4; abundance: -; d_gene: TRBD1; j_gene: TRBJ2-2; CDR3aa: CASSLEATGGGNTGELFF; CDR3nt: TGTGCCAGCAGCTTAGAGGCGACAGGGGGAGGGAACACCGGGGAGCTGTTTTTT
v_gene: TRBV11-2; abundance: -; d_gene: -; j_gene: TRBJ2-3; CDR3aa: CASSLELHSTDTQYF; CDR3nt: TGTGCCAGCAGCTTAGAACTACACAGCACAGATACGCAGTATTTT
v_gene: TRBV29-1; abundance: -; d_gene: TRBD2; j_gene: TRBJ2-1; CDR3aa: CSVGGLAANEQFF; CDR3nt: TGCAGCGTAGGGGGACTAGCGGCAAATGAGCAGTTCTTC
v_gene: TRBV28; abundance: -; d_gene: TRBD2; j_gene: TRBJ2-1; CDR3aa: CASRTHGSGGPSEQFF; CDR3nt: TGTGCCAGCAGGACCCACGGTAGCGGGGGGCCAAGTGAGCAGTTCTTC
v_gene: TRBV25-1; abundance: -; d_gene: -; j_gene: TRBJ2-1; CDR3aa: CASSASQGTWRYEQFF; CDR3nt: TGTGCCAGCAGCGCCTCTCAAGGTACATGGCGGTATGAGCAGTTCTTC
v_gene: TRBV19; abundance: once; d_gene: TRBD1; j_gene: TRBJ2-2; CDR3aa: CASRSRDRGRPGELFF; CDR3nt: TGTGCCAGTAGATCAAGGGACAGGGGGCGCCCCGGGGAGCTGTTTTTT
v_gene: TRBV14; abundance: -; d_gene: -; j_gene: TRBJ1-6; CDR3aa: CASSPRTDSYSPLHF; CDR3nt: TGTGCCAGCAGCCCACGGACGGACTCATATTCACCCCTCCACTTT
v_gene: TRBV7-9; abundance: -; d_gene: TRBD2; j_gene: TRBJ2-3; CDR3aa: CASSMWTSVGTDTQYF; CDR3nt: TGTGCCAGCAGCATGTGGACTAGCGTGGGCACAGATACGCAGTATTTT
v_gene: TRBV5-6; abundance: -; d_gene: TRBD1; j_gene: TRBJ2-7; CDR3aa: CASSFGQGRYEQYF; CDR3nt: TGTGCCAGCAGCTTTGGACAGGGGCGGTACGAGCAGTACTTC
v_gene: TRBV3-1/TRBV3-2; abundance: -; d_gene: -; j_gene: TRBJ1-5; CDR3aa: CASSQDSDYFPQPQHF; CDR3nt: TGTGCCAGCAGCCAAGATTCGGACTACTTCCCCCAGCCCCAGCATTTT
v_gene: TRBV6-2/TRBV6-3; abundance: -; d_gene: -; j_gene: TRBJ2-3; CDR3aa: CASSYSRKGTDTQYF; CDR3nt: TGTGCCAGCAGTTACTCTCGGAAGGGGACAGATACGCAGTATTTT
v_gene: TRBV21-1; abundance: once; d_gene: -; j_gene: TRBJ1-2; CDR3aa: CASSSSWTGLYGYTF; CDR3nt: TGTGCCAGCAGCAGCTCTTGGACAGGGTTATATGGCTACACCTTC
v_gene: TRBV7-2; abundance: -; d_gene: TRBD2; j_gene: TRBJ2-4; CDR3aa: CASSLVGSGRAKNIQYF; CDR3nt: TGTGCCAGCAGCTTAGTGGGAAGCGGGAGGGCCAAAAACATTCAGTACTTC
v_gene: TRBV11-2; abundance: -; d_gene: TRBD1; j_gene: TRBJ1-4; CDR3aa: CASSPDRGRSEKLFF; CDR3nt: TGTGCCAGCAGCCCGGACAGGGGGCGTAGTGAAAAACTGTTTTTT
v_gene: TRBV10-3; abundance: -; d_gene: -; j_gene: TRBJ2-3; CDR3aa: CAIRTDSRYYTDTQYF; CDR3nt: TGTGCCATCAGGACCGACAGCCGATATTACACAGATACGCAGTATTTT
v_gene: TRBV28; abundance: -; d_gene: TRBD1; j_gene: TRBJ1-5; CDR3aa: CASSSGQVNQPQHF; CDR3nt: TGTGCCAGCAGTTCGGGACAGGTCAATCAGCCCCAGCATTTT
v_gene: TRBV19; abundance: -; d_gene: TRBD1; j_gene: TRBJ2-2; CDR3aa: CASSTRTGLTGELFF; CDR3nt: TGTGCCAGTAGTACCCGGACAGGGTTGACCGGGGAGCTGTTTTTT
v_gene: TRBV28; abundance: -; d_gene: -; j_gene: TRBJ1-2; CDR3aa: CASIAGGINYGYTF; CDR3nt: TGTGCCAGCATAGCCGGGGGCATTAACTATGGCTACACCTTC
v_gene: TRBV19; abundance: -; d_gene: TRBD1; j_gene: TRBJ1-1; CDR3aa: CASSVPGQGFPEAFF; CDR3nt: TGTGCCAGTAGTGTTCCGGGACAGGGGTTTCCTGAAGCTTTCTTT
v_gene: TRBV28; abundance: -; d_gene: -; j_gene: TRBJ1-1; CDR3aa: CASGRQHLTEAFF; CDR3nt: TGTGCCAGTGGAAGACAGCACTTAACTGAAGCTTTCTTT
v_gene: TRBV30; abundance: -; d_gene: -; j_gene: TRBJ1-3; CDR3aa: CALDRDSGNTIYF; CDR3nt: TGTGCCTTGGACAGAGACTCTGGAAACACCATATATTTT
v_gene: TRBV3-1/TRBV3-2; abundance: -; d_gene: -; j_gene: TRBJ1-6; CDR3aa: CASSQGGLYNSPLHF; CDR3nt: TGTGCCAGCAGCCAAGGGGGTCTCTATAATTCACCCCTCCACTTT
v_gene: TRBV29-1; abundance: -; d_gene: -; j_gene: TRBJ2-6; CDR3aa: CSVAAGSGANVLTF; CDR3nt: TGCAGCGTTGCGGCGGGCTCTGGGGCCAACGTCCTGACTTTC
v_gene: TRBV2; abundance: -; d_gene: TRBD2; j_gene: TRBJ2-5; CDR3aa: CASSEALLRLAGRRTQYF; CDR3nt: TGTGCCAGCAGTGAAGCGCTTTTGAGACTAGCGGGAAGGCGGACCCAGTACTTC
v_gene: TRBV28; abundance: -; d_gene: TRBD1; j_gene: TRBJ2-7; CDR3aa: CASSYFRGQGTSIHEQYF; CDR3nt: TGTGCCAGCAGTTACTTCCGGGGACAGGGGACTAGTATCCACGAGCAGTACTTC
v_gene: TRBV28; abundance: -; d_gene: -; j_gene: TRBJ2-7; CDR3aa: CASRPSFRGRTYEQYF; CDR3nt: TGTGCCAGCAGACCTTCCTTCCGCGGCCGGACCTACGAGCAGTACTTC
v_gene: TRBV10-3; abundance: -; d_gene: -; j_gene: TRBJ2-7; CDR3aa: CAISESGQGAGASYEQYF; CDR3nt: TGTGCCATCAGTGAGTCCGGACAGGGAGCGGGGGCCTCCTACGAGCAGTACTTC
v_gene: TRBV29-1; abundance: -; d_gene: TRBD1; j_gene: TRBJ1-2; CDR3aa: CSAPRDRANYGYTF; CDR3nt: TGCAGCGCCCCCAGGGACAGGGCTAACTATGGCTACACCTTC
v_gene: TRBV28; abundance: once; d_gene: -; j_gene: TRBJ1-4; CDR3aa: CASQRGGSNEKLFF; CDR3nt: TGTGCCAGCCAACGAGGGGGAAGTAATGAAAAACTGTTTTTT